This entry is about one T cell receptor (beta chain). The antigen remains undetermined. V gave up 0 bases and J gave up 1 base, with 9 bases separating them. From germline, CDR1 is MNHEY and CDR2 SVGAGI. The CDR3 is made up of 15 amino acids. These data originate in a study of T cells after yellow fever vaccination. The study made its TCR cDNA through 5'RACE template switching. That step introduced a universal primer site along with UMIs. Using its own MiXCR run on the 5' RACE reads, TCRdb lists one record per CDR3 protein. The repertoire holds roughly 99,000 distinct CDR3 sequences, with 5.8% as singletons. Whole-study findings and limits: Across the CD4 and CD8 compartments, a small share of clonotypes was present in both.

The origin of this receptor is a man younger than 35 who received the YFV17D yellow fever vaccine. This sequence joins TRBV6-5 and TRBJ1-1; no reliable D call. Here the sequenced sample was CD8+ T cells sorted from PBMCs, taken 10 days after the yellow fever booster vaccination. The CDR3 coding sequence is TGTGCCAGCAGTTACTCTAGGCGGACGAACACTGAAGCTTTCTTT. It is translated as CASSYSRRTNTEAFF.